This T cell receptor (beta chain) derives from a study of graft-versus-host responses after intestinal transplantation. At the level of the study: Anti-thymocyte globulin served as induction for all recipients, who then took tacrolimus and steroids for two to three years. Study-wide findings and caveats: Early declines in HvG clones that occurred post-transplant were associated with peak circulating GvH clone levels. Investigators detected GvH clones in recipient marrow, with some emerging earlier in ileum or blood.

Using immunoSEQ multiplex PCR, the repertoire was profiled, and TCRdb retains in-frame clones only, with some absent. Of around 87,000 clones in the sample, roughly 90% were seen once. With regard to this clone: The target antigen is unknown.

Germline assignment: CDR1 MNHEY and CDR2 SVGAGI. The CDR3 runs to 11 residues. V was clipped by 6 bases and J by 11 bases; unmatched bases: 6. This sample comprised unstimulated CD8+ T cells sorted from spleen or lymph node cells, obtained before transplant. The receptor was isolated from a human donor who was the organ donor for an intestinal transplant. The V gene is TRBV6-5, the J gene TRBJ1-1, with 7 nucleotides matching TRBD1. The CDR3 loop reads CASRQGGWAFF. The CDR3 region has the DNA TGTGCCAGCAGGCAAGGGGGCTGGGCTTTCTTT.